Presented here are 13 T cell receptor beta chains from one specimen sequenced in a study of healthy donors' naive CD4 and CD8 T cells. TCR libraries were built from 450 to 650 ng of total RNA by linear amplification. TCRdb independently ran MiXCR on the reads; one entry per CDR3 protein. Among roughly 200,000 distinct CDR3 sequences listed, around three quarters were seen once. Sequenced sample: naive CD4+ and CD8+ T cells sorted from blood, pooled from several donors. These receptors originate from a pool of human donors in good health; the sample pools cells from several healthy donors.

The chain recombines TRBV29-1 with TRBJ1-2; TRBD1 is a possible D gene (5 bases). CDR3 length: 13 amino acids. Germline CDR1 SQVTM, CDR2 ANQGSEA. V gave up 8 bases and J gave up 4 bases, with 17 bases separating them. The CDR3 DNA is TGCAGCACCCAACAGGATTTAATCTATGGCTACACCTTC. Protein sequence: CSTQQDLIYGYTF.

The CDR3 DNA is TGTGCCAGTAGTATAGACGTGGAGGGTCCCTTCTTT. Its translation is CASSIDVEGPFF. The chain couples TRBV19 to TRBJ1-1, with no clear D. V lost 0 bases and J lost 14, with 13 bases in between. The CDR3 has 12 amino acids. Germline V CDR1 and CDR2: LNHDA, SQIVND (reference sequence).

This clonotype appeared a few times. J is TRBJ2-3 and V is TRBV12-3 or TRBV12-4; D is undetermined. The CDR3 is made up of 11 amino acids. With 3 bases removed from V and 5 bases from J, the gap between germline ends came to 3 bases. The chain's CDR3 is CASSLLDTQYF. DNA of the CDR3: TGTGCCAGCAGTTTGTTAGATACGCAGTATTTT.

The gene calls are TRBV19 and TRBJ2-7, with 7 nucleotides matching TRBD2. Germline CDR1 and CDR2: LNHDA and SQIVND (reference sequence). The CDR3 consists of 15 residues. The junction had 9 bases not matched to a gene; V was cut back by 5 bases and J by 2 bases. The CDR3 region has the DNA TGTGCCAGTAGTTCCGGACTAGGGTATACCTACGAGCAGTACTTC. Amino acid sequence: CASSSGLGYTYEQYF.

CDR3 sequence: CSVEEGSYGYTF. CDR3 nucleotide sequence: TGCAGCGTTGAAGAAGGTAGCTATGGCTACACCTTC. The chain uses TRBV29-1 and TRBJ1-2; D call uncertain. CDR3 length: 12 amino acids. V was clipped by 0 bases and J by 4 bases, with 6 bases between them. In germline, CDR1 is SQVTM, CDR2 ANQGSEA.

The chain recombines TRBV6-5 with TRBJ2-7; D might be TRBD1 (5 bases). The germline gives CDR1 MNHEY, CDR2 SVGAGI. Trimming took off 2 bases at V and 1 base at J, with 9 bases between the two ends. The CDR3 totals 14 residues. The chain's CDR3 is CASSYGRQSYEQYV. CDR3 bases: TGTGCCAGCAGTTACGGGCGACAGTCCTACGAGCAGTACGTC.

The chain carries TRBV19 and TRBJ1-2; 10 bases are a match to TRBD1. V shed 5 bases and J 8 bases; nucleotides not matched to a gene: 14. The germline V gene has CDR1 LNHDA and CDR2 SQIVND (reference sequence). The length of the CDR3 is 16 residues. As DNA, the CDR3 is TGTGCCAGTAGTGTCCGCCACCGGGACAGGGGTACGGGCTACACCTTC. Amino acids: CASSVRHRDRGTGYTF. Drawing the rest from reference TRBV19 and TRBJ1-2, the complete variable domain is DGGITQSPKYLFRKEGQNVTLSCEQNLNHDAMYWYRQDPGQGLRLIYYSQIVNDFQKGDIAEGYSVSREKKESFPLTVTSAQKNPTAFYLCASSVRHRDRGTGYTFGSGTRLTVV.

The rearrangement joins TRBV15 to TRBJ2-5; D is possibly TRBD1 (6 bases). The germline V gene encodes CDR1 LNHNV and CDR2 YYDKDF (reference sequence). The ends were cut back, 0 bases at V and 0 bases at J, with 14 bases in the middle. There are 17 residues in the CDR3. The CDR3 DNA reads as TGTGCCACCAGCAGAGATAACACAGGGCAGTACCAAGAGACCCAGTACTTC. Amino acid sequence: CATSRDNTGQYQETQYF.

The rearrangement joins TRBV6-2 or TRBV6-3 to TRBJ1-5; D is unclear. V lost 7 bases and J 0 bases, leaving 7 bases between the germline ends. From germline, CDR1 is MNHEY and CDR2 SVGEGT. The CDR3 consists of 13 residues. CDR3 nucleotide sequence: TGTGCCAGCAATCGGGATAGCAATCAGCCCCAGCATTTT. This codes for CASNRDSNQPQHF.

The chain recombines TRBV29-1 with TRBJ2-1; TRBD1 matches 7 bases. The length of the CDR3 is 13 residues. Germline trimming cut 7 bases from V and 0 bases from J; bases unmatched to any gene: 3. CDR1 is SQVTM and CDR2 is ANQGSEA in the germline V gene. This chain's CDR3 is CSAQGSSYNEQFF. CDR3 DNA sequence: TGCAGCGCACAGGGGAGCTCCTACAATGAGCAGTTCTTC.

V usage is TRBV27 and J usage is TRBJ2-3, with 10 nucleotides matching TRBD2. CDR1 is MNHEY, CDR2 SMNVEV, per germline (reference sequence). The CDR3 has 17 amino acids. Trimming at V came to 3 bases and at J to 1 base, leaving 7 bases not matched to a gene. The chain's CDR3 is CASSFIGLAGGTDTQYF. Written as DNA, the CDR3 is TGTGCCAGCAGTTTTATCGGGCTAGCGGGGGGCACAGATACGCAGTATTTT.

The J gene is TRBJ2-5, the V gene TRBV15; D gene uncertain. With 0 bases removed from V and 2 bases from J, the gap between germline ends came to 10 bases. Germline CDR1 and CDR2: LNHNV and YYDKDF (reference sequence). The length of the CDR3 is 15 residues. CDR3 protein: CATSRDSAFQETQYF. CDR3 nucleotide sequence: TGTGCCACCAGCAGAGATTCGGCGTTTCAAGAGACCCAGTACTTC.

The rearrangement joins TRBV15 to TRBJ2-7; the match to TRBD1 covers 9 bases. With V trimmed by 1 base and J by 3 bases, 10 bases remained unmatched. The CDR3 is made up of 17 amino acids. In germline, CDR1 is LNHNV, CDR2 YYDKDF (reference sequence). CDR3 sequence reads: CATSRGRDREDLYEQYF. CDR3 DNA: TGTGCCACCAGCAGAGGCCGGGACAGGGAGGATCTCTACGAGCAGTACTTC. The full variable domain, in which reference TRBV15 and TRBJ2-7 provide the parts outside the CDR3, is DAMVIQNPRYQVTQFGKPVTLSCSQTLNHNVMYWYQQKSSQAPKLLFHYYDKDFNNEADTPDNFQSRRPNTSFCFLDIRSPGLGDTAMYLCATSRGRDREDLYEQYFGPGTRLTVT.